This T cell receptor (beta chain) derives from a study of blood T cells in healthy people across ages. This clonotype was counted only a few times. The antigen remains unidentified. General study points: Aged donors had fewer naive CD4+ cells and lower diversity than long-lived donors.

Per germline, CDR1 SEHNR and CDR2 FQNEAQ (reference sequence). V was trimmed by 5 bases and J by 7 bases, leaving 14 bases between them. This CDR3 has 13 amino acids. The study recruited healthy Caucasian donors from Russia who were aged about 6 to 90. The use of a sample-barcoded 5' primer and a J-beta primer mix characterized a second PCR of about 7 to 12 cycles. TCRdb itself ran the 5' RACE reads through MiXCR, one entry per CDR3 protein. Of 1.5 million to 2 million distinct CDR3 sequences listed, roughly 49% are singletons. The chain employs TRBV7-9 and TRBJ1-2, with D possibly TRBD1 on 6 matching bases. The receptor's source is a woman in her thirties or forties in good health. Sequencing was carried out using blood. CDR3 DNA sequence: TGTGCCAGCAGCCCGGGGGGCAGTCGTGGCTACACCTTC. Translation gives CASSPGGSRGYTF.